A single sample gave rise to the 22 T cell receptor beta chains below, sequenced in a study of shared clonotypes between healthy human individuals. Produced via immunoSEQ multiplex PCR; TCRdb's table is partial and in-frame only. This table has some 1.5 million clones, 98% appearing once. What was sequenced was naive CD4+ T cells sorted from blood. Subset denoted: CD45RA+ positively selected. Receptors were obtained from a man younger than 45 in good health.

The gene calls are TRBV5-1 and TRBJ2-2; no clear D gene. CDR3 size: 15 residues. Germline V gene lookup returns CDR1 SGHRS and CDR2 YFSETQ. Trimming removed 1 base at V and 0 bases at J, with 7 bases between. In DNA, the CDR3 is TGCGCCAGCAGCTTGCTGGCTACGAACACCGGGGAGCTGTTTTTT. Protein product: CASSLLATNTGELFF.

Comments on this clone: The same CDR3 also results from other DNA sequences found in this sample. The chain has TRBV15 and TRBJ2-7; D unclear. The CDR3 runs to 14 residues. The germline CDR1 and CDR2 sequences are LNHNV and YYDKDF (reference sequence). The V end lost 0 bases, the J end lost 1 base, and 7 bases lay between the germline ends. CDR3 nucleotide sequence: TGTGCCACCAGCAGAGATTTGCAGTCCTACGAGCAGTACTTC. Translating it yields CATSRDLQSYEQYF.

The chain links TRBV2 to TRBJ2-5, with D uncertain. This CDR3 is 13 amino acids long. The V gene's germline CDR1 is SNHLY and CDR2 FYNNEI. V lost 5 bases to trimming and J lost 1 base, with 8 bases between them. CDR3 region: CASSPGPQETQYF. The CDR3 coding sequence is TGTGCCAGCAGTCCGGGCCCCCAAGAGACCCAGTACTTC.

The chain couples TRBV5-1 to TRBJ2-2, with D uncertain. Looked up from germline, CDR1 is SGHRS and CDR2 is YFSETQ. V lost 4 bases, J lost 1 base, and 14 bases lay in between. CDR3 length: 16 amino acids. Here the CDR3 DNA reads TGCGCCAGCAGCCCCCCGTCTGGCTGGAACACCGGGGAGCTGTTTTTT. It yields the protein CASSPPSGWNTGELFF.

The chain links TRBV18 to TRBJ1-1; D uncertain. The CDR3 length is 13 residues. CDR1 is KGHSH, CDR2 LQKENI, per germline. The V gene lost 5 bases and the J gene lost 1 base, with 8 bases spanning the gap. The DNA of the CDR3 is TGTGCCAGCTCATCTCAAGAGAACACTGAAGCTTTCTTT. The encoded protein is CASSSQENTEAFF.

The rearrangement joins TRBV18 to TRBJ2-4; tentative D call: TRBD2 (7 bases). The CDR3 has 15 amino acids. The germline V gene has CDR1 KGHSH and CDR2 LQKENI. Trimming shortened V by 3 bases and J by 7 bases, and 16 bases separated the two germline ends. The CDR3 is CASSPSPGGINIQYF. The DNA for the CDR3 is TGTGCCAGCTCACCGAGCCCGGGGGGCATTAACATTCAGTACTTC.

Concerning this clone: This sample includes further DNA sequences coding for the same CDR3. This rearrangement joins TRBV9 to TRBJ2-3; 7 bases are shared with TRBD1. Germline CDR1 and CDR2: SGDLS and YYNGEE. The J segment lost 6 bases and the V segment lost 2 bases, leaving 3 bases of the junction unmatched. The CDR3 has 13 amino acids. CDR3 DNA: TGTGCCAGCAGCGTTACAGGGGCGGATACGCAGTATTTT. The encoded protein is CASSVTGADTQYF.

The chain employs TRBV18 and TRBJ2-4; D possibly matches TRBD1 or TRBD2 (6 bases each). CDR1 and CDR2 (germline): KGHSH, LQKENI. Trimming cost V 0 bases and J 5 bases, with 14 bases left between them. CDR3 length equals 16 residues. CDR3 DNA: TGTGCCAGCTCACCACCAGGCCGGGGGCAGGAAAACATTCAGTACTTC. Translating gives CASSPPGRGQENIQYF.

This CDR3 is CASSPPSGQSRYNEQFF. CDR3 nucleotide sequence: TGTGCCAGCAGCCCCCCGTCGGGACAAAGTAGGTACAATGAGCAGTTCTTC. V usage is TRBV7-6 and J usage is TRBJ2-1, with D tentatively TRBD1 (6 bases). This CDR3 spans 17 amino acids. Trimming shortened V by 5 bases and J by 4 bases, and 21 bases separated the two germline ends. Germline V CDR1 and CDR2: SGHVS, FNYEAQ.

The V and J genes are TRBV2 and TRBJ2-7; 7 bases are shared with TRBD1. CDR3 length: 15 amino acids. Germline assignment: CDR1 SNHLY and CDR2 FYNNEI. With V trimmed by 6 bases and J by 0 bases, 8 bases remained unmatched. The CDR3 loop reads CASRKGAIDSYEQYF. CDR3 nucleotide sequence: TGTGCCAGCAGAAAGGGGGCGATCGACTCCTACGAGCAGTACTTC.

This rearrangement joins TRBV9 to TRBJ1-5; no clear D gene. Trimming took off 0 bases at V and 6 bases at J, with 7 bases between the two ends. The CDR3 has 13 amino acids. Germline-derived CDR1 and CDR2 are SGDLS and YYNGEE. The CDR3 nucleotides are TGTGCCAGCAGCGTAGCTTTAGGTCAGCCCCAGCATTTT. Protein product: CASSVALGQPQHF.

The rearrangement joins TRBV27 to TRBJ1-5; D not resolved. Germline CDR1 and CDR2: MNHEY and SMNVEV (reference sequence). The CDR3 consists of 18 residues. The germline V and J ends were trimmed by 5 bases and 4 bases, with 24 bases remaining between them. CDR3 DNA sequence: TGTGCCAGCAGTCCCCGCTTCTTCACCCACACACTAAATCAGCCCCAGCATTTT. This translates into CASSPRFFTHTLNQPQHF.

V and J are TRBV2 and TRBJ2-1; the match to TRBD2 covers 8 bases. V shed 8 bases, J shed 2 bases, and the junction held 11 bases outside the gene matches. Germline lookup yields CDR1 SNHLY and CDR2 FYNNEI. The CDR3 is 16 residues long. This CDR3 is CASRRSGTRTYNEQFF. CDR3 sequence (DNA): TGTGCCAGCCGACGATCCGGGACTAGGACCTACAATGAGCAGTTCTTC.

The rearrangement joins TRBV5-1 to TRBJ2-5, with a weak D call TRBD1 (5 bases). This CDR3 is 14 amino acids long. CDR1 is SGHRS, CDR2 YFSETQ, per germline. V shed 0 bases and J shed 5 bases, with 11 bases lying between them. The CDR3 loop is CASSLVSGWETQYF. CDR3 in DNA: TGCGCCAGCAGCTTGGTGTCAGGGTGGGAGACCCAGTACTTC.

The chain carries TRBV27 and TRBJ2-7, with 10 bases matching TRBD2. This CDR3 spans 14 amino acids. CDR1 is MNHEY, CDR2 SMNVEV, per germline (reference sequence). Losses at the gene ends were 10 bases for V and 6 bases for J; bases not matched to a gene: 12. In DNA form, the CDR3 reads TGTGCCACCCAACCAGCGGGAGGGAGAGCCGAGCAGTACTTC. Encoded protein: CATQPAGGRAEQYF.

This sequence joins TRBV7-9 and TRBJ2-3; D is ambiguous. The germline V gene encodes CDR1 SEHNR and CDR2 FQNEAQ (reference sequence). V was trimmed by 1 base and J by 4 bases, leaving 9 bases between them. This CDR3 comprises 14 residues. The CDR3 DNA reads as TGTGCCAGCAGCTTAGATGGGTCCCCAGATACGCAGTATTTT. Translating it yields CASSLDGSPDTQYF.

The V and J genes are TRBV5-1 and TRBJ2-7; 12 bases line up with TRBD2. The CDR3 sequence is 15 residues long. Germline loops: CDR1 SGHRS, CDR2 YFSETQ. The junction had 8 bases not matched to a gene; V was cut back by 4 bases and J by 6 bases. The CDR3 loop reads CASSGKTSGSGEQYF. The CDR3 nucleotides are TGCGCCAGCAGCGGTAAGACTAGCGGGAGTGGCGAGCAGTACTTC.

V gene TRBV25-1 combines with J gene TRBJ2-4; D is perhaps TRBD2 (6 bases). Germline lookup yields CDR1 MGHDK and CDR2 SYGVNS. Trimming removed 3 bases at V and 1 base at J, with 19 bases between. The CDR3 sequence is 18 residues long. Written as DNA, the CDR3 is TGTGCCAGCAGTGATGCCGGGAGCGCGCGTTCTGCCAAAAACATTCAGTACTTC. Amino acids: CASSDAGSARSAKNIQYF.

The rearrangement links TRBV7-2 to TRBJ2-4; D is unresolved. Per the germline V gene, CDR1 is SGHTA and CDR2 is FQGNSA. Trimming stripped 5 bases from V and 5 bases from J, with 13 bases between. There are 14 residues in the CDR3. CDR3 sequence reads: CASSDSLVQNIQYF. The CDR3 DNA reads as TGTGCCAGCAGCGATAGCCTGGTCCAAAACATTCAGTACTTC.

Remarks on this clone: At the DNA level, this CDR3 is encoded by other sequences in the same sample as well. DNA for the CDR3: TGTGCCAGCAGCTTGGGACAGAGCAATCAGCCCCAGCATTTT. This encodes CASSLGQSNQPQHF. This chain uses TRBV11-2 with TRBJ1-5, with 7 bases aligning to TRBD1. The V and J ends lost 3 bases and 1 base, in that order; junction bases with no gene match: 0. This CDR3 is 14 amino acids long. Per germline, CDR1 SGHAT and CDR2 FQNNGV. Together with reference TRBV11-2 and TRBJ1-5, the CDR3 gives the full variable domain: EAGVAQSPRYKIIEKRQSVAFWCNPISGHATLYWYQQILGQGPKLLIQFQNNGVVDDSQLPKDRFSAERLKGVDSTLKIQPAKLEDSAVYLCASSLGQSNQPQHFGDGTRLSIL.

The rearrangement uses TRBV6-5 and TRBJ2-4; no definite D call. The CDR3 spans 15 residues. The germline gives CDR1 MNHEY, CDR2 SVGAGI. V was trimmed by 5 bases and J by 0 bases, leaving 11 bases between them. This CDR3 reads CASSISPLAKNIQYF. CDR3 sequence (DNA): TGTGCCAGCAGTATAAGCCCCTTAGCCAAAAACATTCAGTACTTC.

This clone is a singleton in its sample. The V gene is TRBV19, the J gene TRBJ2-3; 11 bases fit TRBD2. The CDR3 covers 17 residues. CDR1 and CDR2 from the germline V gene are LNHDA and SQIVND (reference sequence). V lost 2 bases to trimming and J lost 2 bases; unmatched junction nucleotides: 6. Written as DNA, the CDR3 is TGTGCCAGTAGTATACCCGGGACTAGCGGAAACACAGATACGCAGTATTTT. Its translation is CASSIPGTSGNTDTQYF.